Following are 11 T cell receptor beta chains from one sample sequenced in a study of blood T cell repertoires in COVID-19. TCRdb keeps only in-frame clones here, not all; method: immunoSEQ multiplex PCR. The sample has around 200,000 clones; around 80% are singletons. Source material: peripheral blood. All receptors come from a human donor in a cohort sampled during active COVID-19.

V and J are TRBV6-5 and TRBJ2-7; no reliable D call. The CDR3 is made up of 14 amino acids. The V end was cut by 7 bases, the J end by 5 bases, with 18 bases between. Germline V gene lookup returns CDR1 MNHEY and CDR2 SVGAGI. This chain's CDR3 is CASTDGGYGNEQYF. CDR3 in DNA: TGTGCCAGCACCGACGGCGGCTACGGCAACGAGCAGTACTTC.

CDR3 loop: CATKAGAATEEQYF. As DNA, the CDR3 is TGTGCCACGAAAGCGGGGGCTGCTACGGAGGAGCAGTACTTC. The rearrangement joins TRBV10-3 to TRBJ2-7; 8 bases are shared with TRBD2. V gave up 10 bases and J gave up 7 bases; unmatched junction bases: 15. This CDR3 region has 14 residues. Per the germline V gene, CDR1 is ENHRY and CDR2 is SYGVKD.

The chain recombines TRBV29-1 with TRBJ2-3; TRBD2 matches 10 bases. From germline, CDR1 is SQVTM and CDR2 ANQGSEA. V was clipped by 4 bases and J by 4 bases; unmatched bases: 2. This CDR3 has 13 amino acids. CDR3 loop: CSVVAGGADTQYF. In DNA form, the CDR3 reads TGCAGCGTTGTAGCGGGGGGTGCAGATACGCAGTATTTT.

This clone was picked up one time. The rearrangement links TRBV29-1 to TRBJ1-5; 8 positions agree with TRBD1. Germline V CDR1 and CDR2: SQVTM, ANQGSEA. J gave up 6 bases and V 5 bases, and 6 bases lay outside the gene matches. The CDR3 length is 13 residues. CDR3 nucleotides: TGCAGCGTTCGACAGGGGCTCGGTCAGCCCCAGCATTTT. It encodes CSVRQGLGQPQHF. The full variable domain, rest sourced from reference TRBV29-1 and TRBJ1-5, is SAVISQKPSRDICQRGTSLTIQCQVDSQVTMMFWYRQQPGQSLTLIATANQGSEATYESGFVIDKFPISRPNLTFSTLTVSNMSPEDSSIYLCSVRQGLGQPQHFGDGTRLSIL.

This rearrangement joins TRBV7-9 to TRBJ1-1, with D tentatively TRBD1 (6 bases). Germline V lookup: CDR1 SEHNR, CDR2 FQNEAQ (reference sequence). There are 14 residues in the CDR3. V lost 0 bases and J 3 bases, leaving 8 bases between the germline ends. The CDR3 spells CASSLAQGYTEAFF. The DNA of the CDR3 is TGTGCCAGCAGCTTAGCACAGGGCTACACTGAAGCTTTCTTT.

The J gene is TRBJ2-1, the V gene TRBV5-1; D possibly corresponds to TRBD1 (6 bases). This CDR3 comprises 14 residues. Germline V gene lookup returns CDR1 SGHRS and CDR2 YFSETQ. V was trimmed by 0 bases and J by 15 bases, leaving 19 bases between them. CDR3 in amino acids: CASSLVEGGRQGFF. CDR3 bases: TGCGCCAGCAGCTTGGTGGAAGGGGGTCGGCAGGGGTTCTTC.

V is TRBV7-9 and J is TRBJ1-4; 8 nucleotides line up with TRBD1. V was clipped by 5 bases and J by 7 bases; unmatched bases: 3. CDR3 size: 13 residues. Germline CDR1 reads SEHNR; CDR2 reads FQNEAQ (reference sequence). In nucleotides, the CDR3 is TGTGCCAGCAGCAAGGACAGGGTTGAAAAACTGTTTTTT. Protein: CASSKDRVEKLFF.

V usage is TRBV24-1 and J usage is TRBJ2-3; weak D call: TRBD1 (5 bases). The CDR3 is 14 residues long. Germline lookup yields CDR1 KGHDR and CDR2 SFDVKD. V dropped 5 bases and J dropped 4 bases, with 12 bases sitting between them. The CDR3 here is CATSGAGRSDTQYF. CDR3 DNA sequence: TGTGCCACCAGTGGGGCAGGGCGGTCAGATACGCAGTATTTT.

The V call is TRBV6-6, the J call TRBJ1-2; D ambiguous. V was pared by 4 bases and J by 3 bases, with 6 bases between. Germline V gene data show CDR1 as MNHNY and CDR2 as SVGAGI (reference sequence). This CDR3 is built from 12 residues. Here the CDR3 reads CASSSPDYGYTF. CDR3 coding DNA: TGTGCCAGCAGTTCCCCAGACTATGGCTACACCTTC.

This rearrangement joins TRBV6-1 to TRBJ2-7, with 7 positions matching TRBD2. The CDR3 extends over 17 amino acids. CDR1 and CDR2 from the germline V gene are MNHNS and SASEGT. After removal of 2 bases from V and 3 bases from J, the junction contained 13 bases not matched to a gene. CDR3 in DNA: TGTGCCAGCAGTGAAATCGGTGGCGGGGGAGAATTCTACGAGCAGTACTTC. Encoded protein: CASSEIGGGGEFYEQYF.

As for this clone: This specimen includes other DNA sequences encoding the same CDR3. The chain joins TRBV27 to TRBJ2-1; 13 nucleotides line up with TRBD2. The CDR3 runs to 15 residues. V trimming: 5 bases; J trimming: 8 bases; junction bases outside the gene matches: 6. The V gene's germline CDR1 is MNHEY and CDR2 SMNVEV (reference sequence). CDR3 residues: CASSLLAGGLDEQFF. For the CDR3, the DNA is TGTGCCAGCAGTCTACTAGCGGGGGGGCTGGATGAGCAGTTCTTC.